This T cell receptor beta chain was profiled in a study of blood T cell repertoires in COVID-19. Study-level information: Acute-phase and convalescent COVID-19 samples originated in the United States, Italy and Spain. T cells, B-cell-depleted T cells, or PBMCs supplied cDNA or gDNA.

Trimming removed 4 bases at V and 3 bases at J, with 12 bases between. The CDR3 has 14 residues. CDR1 and CDR2 from the germline V gene are MNHEY and SVGEGT. In the source study's methods: Estimated nucleated cell counts came from reference gene primer amplification. Profiled with immunoSEQ multiplex PCR; TCRdb holds only in-frame clones, not every one. V and J calls and clone size are those listed in that table; D and trimming were worked out from the DNA. The data hold 60,000 or so clones, with around 87% observed a single time. The sequenced material came from peripheral blood. The clonotype comes from a man in his sixties with acute or convalescent COVID-19. This chain uses TRBV6-2 or TRBV6-3 with TRBJ2-5, with D hard to call. The CDR3 protein is CASSSGTIKETQYF. Written as DNA, the CDR3 is TGTGCCAGCAGTTCAGGAACCATCAAAGAGACCCAGTACTTC.